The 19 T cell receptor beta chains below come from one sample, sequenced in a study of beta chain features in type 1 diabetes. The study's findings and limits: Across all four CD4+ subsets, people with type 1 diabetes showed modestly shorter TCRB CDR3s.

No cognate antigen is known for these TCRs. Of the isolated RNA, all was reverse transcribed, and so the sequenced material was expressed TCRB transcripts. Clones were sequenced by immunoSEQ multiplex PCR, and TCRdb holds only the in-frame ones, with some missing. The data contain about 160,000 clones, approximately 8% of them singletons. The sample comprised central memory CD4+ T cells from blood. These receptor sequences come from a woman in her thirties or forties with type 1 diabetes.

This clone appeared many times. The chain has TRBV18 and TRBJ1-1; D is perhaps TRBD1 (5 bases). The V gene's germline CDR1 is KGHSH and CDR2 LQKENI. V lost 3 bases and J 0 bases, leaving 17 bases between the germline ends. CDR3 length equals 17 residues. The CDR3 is CASSPQAGGAMNTEAFF. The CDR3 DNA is TGTGCCAGCTCACCCCAGGCCGGGGGAGCGATGAACACTGAAGCTTTCTTT. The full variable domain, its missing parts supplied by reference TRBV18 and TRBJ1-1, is NAGVMQNPRHLVRRRGQEARLRCSPMKGHSHVYWYRQLPEEGLKFMVYLQKENIIDESGMPKERFSAEFPKEGPSILRIQQVVRGDSAAYFCASSPQAGGAMNTEAFFGQGTRLTVV.

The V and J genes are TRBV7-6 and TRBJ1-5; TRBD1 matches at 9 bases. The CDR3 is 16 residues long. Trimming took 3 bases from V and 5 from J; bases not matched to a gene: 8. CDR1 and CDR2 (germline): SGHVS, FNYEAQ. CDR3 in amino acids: CASSLQPGQGDQPQHF. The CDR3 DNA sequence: TGTGCCAGCAGCTTGCAACCGGGACAGGGAGATCAGCCCCAGCATTTT.

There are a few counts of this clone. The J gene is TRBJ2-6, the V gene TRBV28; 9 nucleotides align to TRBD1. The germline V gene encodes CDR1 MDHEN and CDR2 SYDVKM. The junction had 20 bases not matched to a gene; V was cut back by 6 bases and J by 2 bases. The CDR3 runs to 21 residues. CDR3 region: CASSNTPGQGLPEAGANVLTF. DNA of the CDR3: TGTGCCAGCAGCAACACTCCGGGACAGGGACTCCCAGAAGCTGGGGCCAACGTCCTGACTTTC.

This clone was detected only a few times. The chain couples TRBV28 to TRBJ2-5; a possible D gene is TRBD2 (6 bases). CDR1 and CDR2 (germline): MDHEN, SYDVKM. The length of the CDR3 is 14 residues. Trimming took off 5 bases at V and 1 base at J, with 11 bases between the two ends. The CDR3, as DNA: TGTGCCAGCAGTACCGGGGGTTTCCAAGAGACCCAGTACTTC. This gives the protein CASSTGGFQETQYF.

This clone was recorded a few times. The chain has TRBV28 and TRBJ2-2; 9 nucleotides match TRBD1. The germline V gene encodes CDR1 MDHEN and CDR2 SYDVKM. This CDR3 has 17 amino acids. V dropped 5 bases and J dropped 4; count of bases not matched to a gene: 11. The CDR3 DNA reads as TGTGCCAGCAGTACACCGACAGGGGGATATGCCACCGGGGAGCTGTTTTTT. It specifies CASSTPTGGYATGELFF.

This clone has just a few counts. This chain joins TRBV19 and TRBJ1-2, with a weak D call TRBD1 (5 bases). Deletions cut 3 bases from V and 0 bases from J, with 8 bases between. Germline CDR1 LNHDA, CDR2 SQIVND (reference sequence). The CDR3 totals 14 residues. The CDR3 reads CASSMGQSNYGYTF. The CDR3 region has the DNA TGTGCCAGTAGTATGGGGCAGTCTAACTATGGCTACACCTTC.

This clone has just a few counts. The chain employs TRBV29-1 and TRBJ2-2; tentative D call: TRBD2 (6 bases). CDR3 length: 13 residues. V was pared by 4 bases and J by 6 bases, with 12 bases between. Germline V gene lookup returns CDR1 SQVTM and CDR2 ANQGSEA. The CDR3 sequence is CSVAPTGAGELFF. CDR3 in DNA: TGCAGCGTTGCCCCTACGGGGGCCGGGGAGCTGTTTTTT.

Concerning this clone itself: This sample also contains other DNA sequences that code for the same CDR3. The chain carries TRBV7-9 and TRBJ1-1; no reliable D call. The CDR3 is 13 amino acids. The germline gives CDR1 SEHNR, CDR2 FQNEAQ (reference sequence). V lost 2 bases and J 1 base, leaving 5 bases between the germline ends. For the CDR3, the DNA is TGTGCCAGCAGCTTAACGGGGAACACTGAAGCTTTCTTT. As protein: CASSLTGNTEAFF.

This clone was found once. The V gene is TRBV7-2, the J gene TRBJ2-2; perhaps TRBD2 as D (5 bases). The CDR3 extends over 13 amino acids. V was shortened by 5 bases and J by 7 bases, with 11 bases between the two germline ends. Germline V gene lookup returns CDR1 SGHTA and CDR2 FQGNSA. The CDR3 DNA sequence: TGTGCCAGCAGCCGTAGCGAGGTCGGGGAGCTGTTTTTT. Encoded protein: CASSRSEVGELFF.

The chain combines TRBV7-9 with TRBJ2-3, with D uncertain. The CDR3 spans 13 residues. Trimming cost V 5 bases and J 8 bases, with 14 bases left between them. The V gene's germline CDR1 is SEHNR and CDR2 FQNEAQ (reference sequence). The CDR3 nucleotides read TGTGCCAGCAGCCGAGACGGGTCTAGTACGCAGTATTTT. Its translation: CASSRDGSSTQYF.

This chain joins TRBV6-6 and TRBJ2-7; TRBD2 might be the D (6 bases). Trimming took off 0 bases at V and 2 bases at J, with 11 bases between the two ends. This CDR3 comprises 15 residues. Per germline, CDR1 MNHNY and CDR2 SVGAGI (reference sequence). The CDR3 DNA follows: TGTGCCAGCAGTTACTCGGGCGGGAACACCTACGAGCAGTACTTC. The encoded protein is CASSYSGGNTYEQYF.

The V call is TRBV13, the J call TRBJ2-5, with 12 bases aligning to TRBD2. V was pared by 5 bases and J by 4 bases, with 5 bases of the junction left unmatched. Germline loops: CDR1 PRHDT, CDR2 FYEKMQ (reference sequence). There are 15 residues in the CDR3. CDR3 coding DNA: TGTGCCAGCAGCACTAGCGGGGGGTTTTCAGAGACCCAGTACTTC. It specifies CASSTSGGFSETQYF.

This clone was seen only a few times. The CDR3: CASSIPQGDRTGGKNIQYF. CDR3 nucleotide sequence: TGTGCCAGTAGTATACCACAGGGGGACAGGACAGGAGGCAAAAACATTCAGTACTTC. The rearrangement uses TRBV19 and TRBJ2-4; TRBD1 aligns across 8 bases. Germline V gene sequence: CDR1 LNHDA, CDR2 SQIVND (reference sequence). The trim removed 2 bases at V and 3 bases at J, leaving 15 bases unmatched. The CDR3 consists of 19 residues. Full variable domain (missing parts from reference TRBV19 and TRBJ2-4): DGGITQSPKYLFRKEGQNVTLSCEQNLNHDAMYWYRQDPGQGLRLIYYSQIVNDFQKGDIAEGYSVSREKKESFPLTVTSAQKNPTAFYLCASSIPQGDRTGGKNIQYFGAGTRLSVL.

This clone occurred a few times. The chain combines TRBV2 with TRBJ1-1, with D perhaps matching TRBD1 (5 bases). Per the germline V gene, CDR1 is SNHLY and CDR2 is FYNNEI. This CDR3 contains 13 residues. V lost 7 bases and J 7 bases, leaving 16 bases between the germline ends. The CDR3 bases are TGTGCCAGCACCCTCCGGCCGGGGGTTGAAGCTTTCTTT. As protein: CASTLRPGVEAFF.

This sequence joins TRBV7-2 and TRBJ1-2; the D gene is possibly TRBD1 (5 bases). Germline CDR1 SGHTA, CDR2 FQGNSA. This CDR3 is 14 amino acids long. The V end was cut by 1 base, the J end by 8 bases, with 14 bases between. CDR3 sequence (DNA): TGTGCCAGCAGCTTAGGGGGCGCGGGGAAGGGCTACACCTTC. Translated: CASSLGGAGKGYTF.

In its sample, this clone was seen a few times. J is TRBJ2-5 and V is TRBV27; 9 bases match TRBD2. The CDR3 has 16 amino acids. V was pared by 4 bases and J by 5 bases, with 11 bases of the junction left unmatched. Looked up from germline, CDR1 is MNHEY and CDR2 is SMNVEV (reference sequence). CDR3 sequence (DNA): TGTGCCAGCAGTTCACCTACGGCGGGGGGGCTGGAGACCCAGTACTTC. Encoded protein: CASSSPTAGGLETQYF.

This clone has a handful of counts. As DNA, the CDR3 is TGTGCCAGCACCCCCGCCGGGGGGGATACGCAGTATTTT. It encodes CASTPAGGDTQYF. The chain combines TRBV25-1 with TRBJ2-3, with 7 bases aligning to TRBD2. Unmatched junction bases numbered 7, after V lost 7 bases and J lost 6 bases. CDR1 and CDR2 from the germline V gene are MGHDK and SYGVNS. This CDR3 comprises 13 residues.

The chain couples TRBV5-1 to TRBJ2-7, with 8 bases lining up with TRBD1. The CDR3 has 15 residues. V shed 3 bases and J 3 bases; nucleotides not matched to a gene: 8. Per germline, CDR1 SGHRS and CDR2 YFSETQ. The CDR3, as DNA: TGCGCCAGCAGCTCCCAGGCAGGGGGCGGCTACGAGCAGTACTTC. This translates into CASSSQAGGGYEQYF.

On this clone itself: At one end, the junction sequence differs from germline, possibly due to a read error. The CDR3 coding sequence is TGCGCCAGCAGCCAAGACAGTATGCAACTGTATGGCTACACCTTC. This sequence encodes CASSQDSMQLYGYTF. The chain is built from TRBV7-9 and TRBJ1-2, with a tentative D call TRBD1 (5 bases). The V gene's germline CDR1 is SEHNR and CDR2 FQNEAQ (reference sequence). The CDR3 totals 15 residues.